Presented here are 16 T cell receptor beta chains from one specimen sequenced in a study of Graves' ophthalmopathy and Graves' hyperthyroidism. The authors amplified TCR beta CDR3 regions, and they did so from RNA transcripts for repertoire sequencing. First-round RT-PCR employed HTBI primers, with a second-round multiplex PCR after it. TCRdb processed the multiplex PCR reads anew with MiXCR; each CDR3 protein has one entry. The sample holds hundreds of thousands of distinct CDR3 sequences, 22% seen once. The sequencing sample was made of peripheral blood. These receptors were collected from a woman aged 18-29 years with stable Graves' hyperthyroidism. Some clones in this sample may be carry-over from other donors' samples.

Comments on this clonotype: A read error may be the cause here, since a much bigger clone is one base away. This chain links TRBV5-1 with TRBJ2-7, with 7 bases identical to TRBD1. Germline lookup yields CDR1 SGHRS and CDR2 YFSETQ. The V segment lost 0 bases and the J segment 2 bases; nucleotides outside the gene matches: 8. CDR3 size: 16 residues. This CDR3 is CASSLASGQLTYEQYF. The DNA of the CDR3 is TGCGCCAGCAGCTTGGCCTCGGGACAGCTAACCTACGAGCAGTACTTC.

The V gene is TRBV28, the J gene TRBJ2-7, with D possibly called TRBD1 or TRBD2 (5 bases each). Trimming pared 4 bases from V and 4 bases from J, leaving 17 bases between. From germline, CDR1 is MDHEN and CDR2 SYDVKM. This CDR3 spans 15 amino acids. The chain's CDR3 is CASSSTPGWEYEQYF. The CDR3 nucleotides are TGTGCCAGCAGTTCTACCCCAGGGTGGGAGTACGAGCAGTACTTC.

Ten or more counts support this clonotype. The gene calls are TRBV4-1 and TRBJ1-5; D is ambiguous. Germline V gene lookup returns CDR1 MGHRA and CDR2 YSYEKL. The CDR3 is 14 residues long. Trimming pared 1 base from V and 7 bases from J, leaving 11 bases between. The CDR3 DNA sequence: TGCGCCAGCAGCCAAGGATCTCTGAACCAGCCCCAGCATTTT. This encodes CASSQGSLNQPQHF.

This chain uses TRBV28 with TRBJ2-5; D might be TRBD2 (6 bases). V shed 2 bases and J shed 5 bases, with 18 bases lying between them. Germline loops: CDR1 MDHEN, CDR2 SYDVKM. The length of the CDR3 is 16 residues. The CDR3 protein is CASSLGGRINLETQYF. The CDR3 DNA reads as TGTGCCAGCAGTTTAGGGGGGAGAATCAACTTGGAGACCCAGTACTTC.

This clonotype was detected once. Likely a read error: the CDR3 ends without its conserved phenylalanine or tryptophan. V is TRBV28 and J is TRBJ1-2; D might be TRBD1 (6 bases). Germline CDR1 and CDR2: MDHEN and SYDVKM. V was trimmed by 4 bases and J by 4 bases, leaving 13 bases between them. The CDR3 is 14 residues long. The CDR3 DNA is TGTGCCAGCAGTTACACAGGGCGGGCCTATGGCTACACCTAC. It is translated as CASSYTGRAYGYTY.

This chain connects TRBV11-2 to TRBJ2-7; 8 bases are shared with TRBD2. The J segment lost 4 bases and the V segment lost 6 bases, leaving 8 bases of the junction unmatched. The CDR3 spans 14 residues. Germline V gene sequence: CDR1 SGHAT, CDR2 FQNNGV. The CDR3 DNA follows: TGTGCCAGCAGTTTACTGACTAGCGCTTACGAGCAGTACTTC. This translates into CASSLLTSAYEQYF.

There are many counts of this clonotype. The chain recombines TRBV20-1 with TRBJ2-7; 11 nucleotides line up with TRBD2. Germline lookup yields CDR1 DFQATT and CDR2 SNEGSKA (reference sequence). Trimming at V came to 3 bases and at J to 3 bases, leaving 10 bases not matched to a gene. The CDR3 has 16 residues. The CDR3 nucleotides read TGCAGTGCTAGGAGGCTAGCGGGAGGCCTCCTCTACGAGCAGTACTTC. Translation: CSARRLAGGLLYEQYF.

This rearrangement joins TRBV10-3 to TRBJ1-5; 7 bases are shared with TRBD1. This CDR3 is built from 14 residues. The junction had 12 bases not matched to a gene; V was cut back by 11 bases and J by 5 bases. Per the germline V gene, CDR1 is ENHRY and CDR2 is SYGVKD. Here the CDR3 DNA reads TGTGCCGTCCCAGGGGGGGACTACGATCAGCCCCAGCATTTT. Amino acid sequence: CAVPGGDYDQPQHF.

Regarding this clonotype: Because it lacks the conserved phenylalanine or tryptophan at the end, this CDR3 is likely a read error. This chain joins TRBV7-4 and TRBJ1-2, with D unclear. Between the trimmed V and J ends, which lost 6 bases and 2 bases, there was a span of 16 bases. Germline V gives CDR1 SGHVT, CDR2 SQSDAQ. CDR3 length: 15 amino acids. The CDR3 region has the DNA TGTGCCAGCAGTCCAAAAAGGACGTTAAACTATGGCTACACCTTG. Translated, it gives CASSPKRTLNYGYTL.

CDR3: CASSYSLEKTNTEAFF. In nucleotides, the CDR3 is TGTGCCAGCAGTTACTCCCTGGAAAAGACGAACACTGAAGCTTTCTTT. This rearrangement joins TRBV6-2 or TRBV6-3 to TRBJ1-1; no clear D gene. Germline V gene sequence: CDR1 MNHEY, CDR2 SVGEGT. Trimming pared 0 bases from V and 1 base from J, leaving 12 bases between. The CDR3 has 16 amino acids.

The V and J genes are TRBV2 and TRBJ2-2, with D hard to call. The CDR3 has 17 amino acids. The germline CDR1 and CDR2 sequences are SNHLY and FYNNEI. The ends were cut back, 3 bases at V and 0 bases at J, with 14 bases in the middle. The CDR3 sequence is CASSDSLFLANTGELFF. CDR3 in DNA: TGTGCCAGCAGTGACAGTCTGTTCCTTGCGAACACCGGGGAGCTGTTTTTT.

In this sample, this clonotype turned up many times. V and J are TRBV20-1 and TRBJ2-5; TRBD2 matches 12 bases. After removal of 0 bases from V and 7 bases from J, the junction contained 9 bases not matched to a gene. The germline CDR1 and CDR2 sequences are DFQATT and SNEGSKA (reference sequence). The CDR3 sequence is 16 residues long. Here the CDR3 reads CSARERGLAGVGTQYF. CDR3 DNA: TGCAGTGCTAGAGAACGGGGACTAGCGGGTGTAGGGACCCAGTACTTC.

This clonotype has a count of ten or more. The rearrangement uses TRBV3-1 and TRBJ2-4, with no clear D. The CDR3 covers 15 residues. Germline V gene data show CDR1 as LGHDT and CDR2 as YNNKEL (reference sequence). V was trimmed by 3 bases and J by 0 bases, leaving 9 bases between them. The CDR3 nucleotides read TGTGCCAGCAGCCAGGCGGCAGTAGCCAAAAACATTCAGTACTTC. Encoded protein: CASSQAAVAKNIQYF.

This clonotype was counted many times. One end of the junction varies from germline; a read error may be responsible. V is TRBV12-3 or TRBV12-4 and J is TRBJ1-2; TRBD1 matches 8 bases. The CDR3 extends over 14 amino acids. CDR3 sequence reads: CASNRGTANYGYIF. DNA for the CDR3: TGTGCCAGCAACAGGGGGACAGCTAACTATGGCTACATCTTC.

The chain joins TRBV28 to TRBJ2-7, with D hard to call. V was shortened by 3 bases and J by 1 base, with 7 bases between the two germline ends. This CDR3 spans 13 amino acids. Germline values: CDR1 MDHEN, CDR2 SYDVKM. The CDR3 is CASSLNWSYEQYF. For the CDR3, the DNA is TGTGCCAGCAGTTTGAACTGGTCCTACGAGCAGTACTTC.

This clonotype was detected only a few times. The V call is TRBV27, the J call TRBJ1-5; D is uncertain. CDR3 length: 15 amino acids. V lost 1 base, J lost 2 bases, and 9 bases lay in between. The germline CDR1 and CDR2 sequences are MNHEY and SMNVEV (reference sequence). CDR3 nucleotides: TGTGCCAGCAGTTTATTATTGGACGGCAATCAGCCCCAGCATTTT. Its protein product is CASSLLLDGNQPQHF.